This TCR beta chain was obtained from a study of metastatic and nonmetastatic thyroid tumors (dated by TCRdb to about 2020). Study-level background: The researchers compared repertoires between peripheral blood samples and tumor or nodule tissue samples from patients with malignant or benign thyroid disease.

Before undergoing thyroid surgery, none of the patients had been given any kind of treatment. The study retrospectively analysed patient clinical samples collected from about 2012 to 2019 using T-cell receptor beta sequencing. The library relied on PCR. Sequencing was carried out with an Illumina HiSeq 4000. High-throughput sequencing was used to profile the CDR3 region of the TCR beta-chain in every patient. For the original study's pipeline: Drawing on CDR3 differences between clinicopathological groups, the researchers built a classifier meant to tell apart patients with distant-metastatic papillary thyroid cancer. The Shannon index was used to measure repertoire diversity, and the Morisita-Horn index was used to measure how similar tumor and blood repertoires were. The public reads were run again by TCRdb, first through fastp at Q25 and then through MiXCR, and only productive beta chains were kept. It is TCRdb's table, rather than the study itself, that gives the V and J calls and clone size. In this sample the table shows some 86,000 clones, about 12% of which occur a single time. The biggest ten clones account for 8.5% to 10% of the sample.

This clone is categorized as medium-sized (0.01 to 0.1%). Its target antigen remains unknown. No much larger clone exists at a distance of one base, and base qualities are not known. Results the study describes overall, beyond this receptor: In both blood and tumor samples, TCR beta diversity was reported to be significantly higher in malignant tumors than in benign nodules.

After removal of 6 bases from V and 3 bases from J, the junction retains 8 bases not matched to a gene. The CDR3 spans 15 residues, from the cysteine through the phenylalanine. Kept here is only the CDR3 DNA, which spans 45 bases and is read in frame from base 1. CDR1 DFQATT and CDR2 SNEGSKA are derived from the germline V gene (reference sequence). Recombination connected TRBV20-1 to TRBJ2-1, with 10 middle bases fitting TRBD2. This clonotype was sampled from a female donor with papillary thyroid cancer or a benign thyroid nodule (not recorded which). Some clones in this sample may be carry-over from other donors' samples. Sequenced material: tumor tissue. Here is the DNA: TGCAGTGCGAGAACTAGCGGGATAGGCTACAATGAGCAGTTCTTC. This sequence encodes CSARTSGIGYNEQFF.